A selection of T cell receptor beta chains follows, all from one sample in a study of radiotherapy plus CTLA-4 blockade in lung cancer. Sequenced by immunoSEQ multiplex PCR; TCRdb stores in-frame clones only, minus some. The profile shows 35,000 to 40,000 clones, 65% to 90% of them singletons. This specimen consisted of peripheral blood, obtained from a patient treated with radiotherapy plus ipilimumab. The origin of the receptors is a human donor with non-small cell lung cancer whose response to radiotherapy plus ipilimumab could not be evaluated. Each CDR3 is given with its conserved first and last residue. A D gene is named only where the DNA matches it firmly. Not all rows give a size; the values are once, few, many and, for expanded clones, a class.

-,TRBJ1-2,13,TRBV4-1,-,TGCGCCAGCAGCCCACTCCCAGGGGATGGCTACACCTTC,CASSPLPGDGYTF
TRBD1,TRBJ2-1,13,TRBV29-1,-,TGCAGCGTTGAGGCAGGGGGTAGCGATGAGCAGTTCTTC,CSVEAGGSDEQFF
TRBD2,TRBJ2-1,18,TRBV4-1,-,TGCGCCAGCAGCCAAGGACTAGCGGGGGGCCCGTCCTACAATGAGCAGTTCTTC,CASSQGLAGGPSYNEQFF
TRBD1,TRBJ1-5,15,TRBV10-3,once,TGTGCCATCAGCGCCGGGACAGCAAGCAATCAGCCCCAGCATTTT,CAISAGTASNQPQHF
-,TRBJ2-1,13,TRBV5-4,-,TGTGCCAGCAGCTTGAATTTTTTCGGTGAGCAGTTCTTC,CASSLNFFGEQFF
TRBD2,TRBJ2-7,13,TRBV6-5,-,TGTGCCAGCACCCAAGTAGGGGAGGGCGAGCAGTACTTC,CASTQVGEGEQYF
-,TRBJ2-3,15,TRBV10-2,few,TGCGCCAGCAGTGAGTCTGGGAGCACTGGAGATACGCAGTATTTT,CASSESGSTGDTQYF
TRBD2,TRBJ2-1,15,TRBV27,medium-sized,TGTGCCAGCAGTCCGGCTAGCGGGAACACCCATGAGCAGTTCTTC,CASSPASGNTHEQFF
TRBD1,TRBJ1-5,15,TRBV27,-,TGTGCCAGCAGTATGAGACAGGGGGGCAATCAGCCCCAGCATTTT,CASSMRQGGNQPQHF
TRBD2,TRBJ2-1,16,TRBV28,-,TGTGCCAGCAGTACACCCGGGACTACCTCCTACAATGAGCAGTTCTTC,CASSTPGTTSYNEQFF
TRBD1,TRBJ1-2,14,TRBV15,-,TGTGCCACCAGCAGAGGCGGACAGGGTGATGGCTACACCTTC,CATSRGGQGDGYTF
-,TRBJ1-3,14,TRBV7-9,-,TGTGCCACCAAGACTTTCGAATTAGGAAACACCATATATTTT,CATKTFELGNTIYF
TRBD1,TRBJ2-7,14,TRBV28,-,TGTGCCAGCAGCCTACAGGGGGTGGAGTACGAGCAGTACTTC,CASSLQGVEYEQYF
TRBD1,TRBJ2-7,16,TRBV19,-,TGTGCCAGTAGTATAAGGGGGAGGGACAGGGTTTACGAGCAGTACTTC,CASSIRGRDRVYEQYF
TRBD1,TRBJ1-2,13,TRBV5-8,-,TGTGCCAGCAGCCGGGACAGGGAGTATGGCTACACCTTC,CASSRDREYGYTF
TRBD1,TRBJ2-5,15,TRBV28,-,TGTGCCAGCCGGTCTTGGGGACAGGGATCAGAGACCCAGTACTTC,CASRSWGQGSETQYF
-,TRBJ2-3,15,TRBV9,-,TGTGCCAGCAGCGTAGACGTGACAACCACAGATACGCAGTATTTT,CASSVDVTTTDTQYF
-,TRBJ2-3,14,TRBV10-3,-,TGTGCCATCACTGACTTGGGGGCGGTAGATACGCAGTATTTT,CAITDLGAVDTQYF
-,TRBJ2-7,13,TRBV11-2,-,TGTGCCAGCAGCTTTCCGGGAATAAACGAGCAGTACTTC,CASSFPGINEQYF
TRBD1,TRBJ2-5,15,TRBV4-3,-,TGCGCCAGCAGCCAAGGGTCGACCAGGGGGGAGACCCAGTACTTC,CASSQGSTRGETQYF
-,TRBJ2-2,16,TRBV2,-,TGTGCCAGCAGTGAACCAGGGGGGCGCCTTGGCGGGGAGCTGTTTTTT,CASSEPGGRLGGELFF
-,TRBJ1-2,16,TRBV7-9,-,TGTGCCAGCAGCTTCGCCCAAACAATCGATCCCTATGGCTACACCTTC,CASSFAQTIDPYGYTF
-,TRBJ2-7,12,TRBV2,once,TGTGCCAGCAGCGAAGGCGGGTACGAGCAGTACTTC,CASSEGGYEQYF
TRBD2,TRBJ2-4,13,TRBV28,once,TGTGCCACGGGGGGTAACTCTAAAAACATTCAGTACTTC,CATGGNSKNIQYF
-,TRBJ2-5,12,TRBV2,few,TGTGCCAGCACCGGGATCAAAGAGACCCAGTACTTC,CASTGIKETQYF
TRBD2,TRBJ2-2,16,TRBV27,once,TGTGCCAGCAGTTTGACTAGCGGGACTAGTGGCGGGGAGCTGTTTTTT,CASSLTSGTSGGELFF
-,TRBJ1-5,14,TRBV28,once,TGTGCCAGCAGTCCCCGGACAGGCAATCAGCCCCAGCATTTT,CASSPRTGNQPQHF
-,TRBJ2-5,14,TRBV19,-,TGTGCCAGTAAACCGGACTTTCAGAGGGAGACCCAGTACTTC,CASKPDFQRETQYF
TRBD1,TRBJ2-1,15,TRBV4-2,-,TGTGCCAGCAGCCAAGGCGGACAGGGTTTCAATGAGCAGTTCTTC,CASSQGGQGFNEQFF